These T cell receptor beta chains were read from a single sample in a study of CD8 T cells in Susac syndrome. Using its own MiXCR run on the immunoSEQ multiplex PCR reads, TCRdb lists one record per CDR3 protein. This table holds 150,000 to 200,000 distinct CDR3 sequences, 90% to 95% found once. Material for sequencing was CD4+ T cells from PBMCs. The receptors were sampled from a human donor with multiple sclerosis. CDR3s include the opening cysteine and the closing phenylalanine or tryptophan. Each record gives: J gene, D gene, clone size, V gene, CDR3 protein, CDR3 DNA. A D gene is named only where the DNA matches it firmly. Clone size is stated in some rows and not others, as once, few, many or a class when expanded.

TRBJ2-5 TRBD2 - TRBV27 CASSSLRTSGRKTQYF TGTGCCAGCAGTTCTTTAAGGACTAGCGGGAGGAAGACCCAGTACTTC
TRBJ2-3 - - TRBV27 CASSLNGLSTDTQYF TGTGCCAGCAGTTTAAACGGGCTTAGCACAGATACGCAGTATTTT
TRBJ2-3 TRBD2 - TRBV20-1 CSARTSGSTNTQYF TGCAGTGCCCGCACTAGCGGGAGCACAAATACGCAGTATTTT
TRBJ1-2 - - TRBV3-1 CASSQEAGRGYTF TGTGCCAGCAGCCAAGAAGCAGGGCGGGGCTACACCTTC
TRBJ2-2 TRBD1 - TRBV20-1 CSAPDRGAGELFF TGCAGTGCGCCGGACAGGGGGGCCGGGGAGCTGTTTTTT
TRBJ1-1 - - TRBV30 CAWDRRTEAFF TGTGCCTGGGACCGGAGGACTGAAGCTTTCTTT
TRBJ2-3 TRBD2 - TRBV24-1 CATVAGDTDTQYF TGTGCCACTGTGGCGGGAGACACAGATACGCAGTATTTT
TRBJ2-5 - - TRBV3-1 CASSQAPGTSGTQYF TGTGCCAGCAGCCAAGCCCCCGGGACATCGGGGACCCAGTACTTC
TRBJ2-7 TRBD1 - TRBV9 CASSVGTGVEQYF TGTGCCAGCAGCGTCGGGACAGGGGTCGAGCAGTACTTC
TRBJ2-3 TRBD1 once TRBV6-1 CASSPGTGADTQYF TGTGCCAGCAGTCCAGGGACAGGGGCAGATACGCAGTATTTT
TRBJ2-2 - - TRBV6-4 CASSEQDTGELFF TGTGCCAGCAGTGAGCAGGACACCGGGGAGCTGTTTTTT
TRBJ2-6 - - TRBV30 CACSSGANVLTF TGTGCCTGCTCGTCTGGGGCCAACGTCCTGACTTTC
TRBJ1-5 - - TRBV12-3/TRBV12-4 CASSLKGPHQPQHF TGTGCCAGCAGTTTAAAGGGCCCCCATCAGCCCCAGCATTTT
TRBJ1-5 - - TRBV9 CASSVYSNQPQHF TGTGCCAGCAGCGTATACAGCAATCAGCCCCAGCATTTT
TRBJ2-5 - - TRBV7-8 CASSSKRGTRRETQYF TGTGCCAGCAGCTCCAAGAGGGGGACTCGACGGGAGACCCAGTACTTC
TRBJ1-1 TRBD1 - TRBV7-3 CASSIGQGRTEAFF TGTGCCAGCAGCATCGGACAGGGAAGGACTGAAGCTTTCTTT